This is a list of T cell receptor beta chains from one sample in a study of human T cells and chemical hapten exposure. In TCRdb, the RACE reads were re-called with MiXCR into one record per CDR3 protein. The sample shows 96,000 or so distinct CDR3 sequences, about 9.3% of them seen only once. Sample: whole blood, taken in connection with sensitization to the hapten diphenylcyclopropenone (DPC). The receptors derive from a woman in her thirties or forties with alopecia areata. Some clones in this sample may be carry-over from other donors' samples. The CDR3 runs from the conserved cysteine through the conserved F or W. The order of the fields is clone size, J gene, V gene, CDR3 protein. Size tells how often a clone was seen (once, few, many) or the class of an expanded clone, and some rows leave it out.

many,TRBJ2-3,TRBV2,CASRGGLADSTDTQYF
few,TRBJ2-2,TRBV20-1,CSAIRRTLNTGELFF
few,TRBJ2-5,TRBV6-2/TRBV6-3,CASSRRQGETQYF
few,TRBJ2-7,TRBV29-1,CSTSGHPSYEQYF
few,TRBJ2-7,TRBV12-3/TRBV12-4,CASSHGALPLTYEQYF
NA,TRBJ2-4,TRBV7-3,CASRGPGLAETGNIQYF
many,TRBJ2-1,TRBV3-1,CASSPGTHPENEQFF
NA,TRBJ2-7,TRBV20-1,CSARDHRSGTGTDEQYF
few,TRBJ1-4,TRBV28,CASTAQTTNEKLFF
many,TRBJ2-4,TRBV12-3/TRBV12-4,CASSPAGQENIQYF
NA,TRBJ2-5,TRBV29-1,CSVISPRETHHF
many,TRBJ2-1,TRBV4-1,CASSQVTGFSYNEQFF
few,TRBJ2-1,TRBV11-2,CASSPRLAGEQFF
NA,TRBJ2-1,TRBV11-2,CASSLEVSGSSYNEQFF
many,TRBJ2-1,TRBV9,CASSAMGNEQFF
few,TRBJ2-3,TRBV29-1,CSVVLAGEMQYF
NA,TRBJ1-1,TRBV20-1,CSAPYPGDTEAFF
few,TRBJ2-3,TRBV7-2,CASSLADYSTDTQYF
NA,TRBJ2-4,TRBV12-3/TRBV12-4,CASSLGSGKNIQYF
NA,TRBJ1-4,TRBV20-1,CSARDGPKAVFF
NA,TRBJ1-1,TRBV29-1,CSVEWRGTEAFF
NA,TRBJ2-5,TRBV18,CASSPDRGQETQYF
NA,TRBJ2-1,TRBV11-1,CASQAGYAYEQFF
few,TRBJ1-1,TRBV29-1,CSVTTGSSTEAFF
many,TRBJ2-1,TRBV4-3,CASSQAAGEVDEQFF
many,TRBJ2-3,TRBV28,CASSSAELASSTDTQYF
NA,TRBJ2-2,TRBV7-6,CASSSSGATGELFF
many,TRBJ2-7,TRBV20-1,CSARKLAGSSYEQYF
NA,TRBJ2-1,TRBV20-1,CSAQEGASDGNEQFF
many,TRBJ2-7,TRBV14,CASSPMGGPKFHEQYF
NA,TRBJ2-7,TRBV21-1,CASKLRAAGEHHEQYF
once,TRBJ2-2,TRBV5-1,CASSGQGAVTGELFF
NA,TRBJ1-5,TRBV27,CASSLRLTGGNQPQHF
NA,TRBJ2-7,TRBV29-1,CSVRGLAGDYEQYF
NA,TRBJ2-7,TRBV29-1,CSVEGGQGAHEQYF
many,TRBJ2-1,TRBV3-1,CASSPTSGTYNEQFF
NA,TRBJ1-6,TRBV9,CASSVSDSEGSSYNSPLHF
NA,TRBJ2-5,TRBV7-2,CTSSLPAGLQETQYF
medium-sized,TRBJ1-2,TRBV3-2,CASSQDGVFCYGYTF
many,TRBJ1-1,TRBV20-1,CSARETGRNTEAFF
NA,TRBJ1-2,TRBV28,CASSLWGSGGENYGYTF
many,TRBJ2-2,TRBV7-2,CASRRTSGSSGGELFF
NA,TRBJ1-5,TRBV19,CASTTLNSNQPQHF
few,TRBJ2-7,TRBV19,CASSMGPALYEQYF
many,TRBJ2-3,TRBV3-1,CASSQQGHTDTQYF
many,TRBJ2-7,TRBV7-9,CASSFSGLRGSQEF
NA,TRBJ2-5,TRBV29-1,CSAESETQYF
NA,TRBJ2-7,TRBV5-4,CASSPLTGNYEQYF
many,TRBJ1-1,TRBV27,CASSLRQGITEAFF
many,TRBJ2-7,TRBV6-6,CASSYSSRTSVSYEQYF
many,TRBJ2-3,TRBV10-3,CAISEPDRRSAQYF